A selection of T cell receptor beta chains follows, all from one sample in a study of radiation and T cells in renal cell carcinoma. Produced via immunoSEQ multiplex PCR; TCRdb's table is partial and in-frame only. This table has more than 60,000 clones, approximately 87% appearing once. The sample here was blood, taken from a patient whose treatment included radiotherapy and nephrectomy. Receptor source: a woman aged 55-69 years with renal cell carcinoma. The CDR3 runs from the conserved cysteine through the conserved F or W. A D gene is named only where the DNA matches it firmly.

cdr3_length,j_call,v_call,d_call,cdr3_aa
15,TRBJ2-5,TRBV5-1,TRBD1,CASSSTGQGAETQYF
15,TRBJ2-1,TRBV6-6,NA,CASTPGTSSYNEQFF
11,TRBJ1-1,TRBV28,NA,CASGRNTEAFF
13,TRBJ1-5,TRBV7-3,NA,CASSADRHQPQHF
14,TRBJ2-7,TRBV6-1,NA,CASLSTVHSYEQYF
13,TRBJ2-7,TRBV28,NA,CATHEALSYEQYF
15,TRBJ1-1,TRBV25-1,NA,CASSILGHQNTEAFF
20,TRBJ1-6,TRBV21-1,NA,CASSMRKLTGPGGDNSPLHF
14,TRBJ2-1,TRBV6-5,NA,CASSYSWGPNEQFF
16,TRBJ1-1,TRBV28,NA,CASSFLFAGMNTEAFF
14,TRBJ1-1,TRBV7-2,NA,CASSLQGMNTEAFF
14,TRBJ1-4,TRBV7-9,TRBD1,CASSPQGDGEKLFF
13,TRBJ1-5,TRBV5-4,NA,CASSLEAGQTQHF
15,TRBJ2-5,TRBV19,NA,CASSMAGNFQETQYF
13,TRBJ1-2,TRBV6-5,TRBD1,CASRTTGDYGYTF
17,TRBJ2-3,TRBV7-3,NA,CASSLTLAGPDTDTQYF
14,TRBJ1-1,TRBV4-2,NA,CASSQGGGRGEAFF
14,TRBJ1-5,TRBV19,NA,CASSIDLRNQPQHF
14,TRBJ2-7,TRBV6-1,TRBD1,CASSRTGENYEQYF
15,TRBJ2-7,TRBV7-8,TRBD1,CASSTRTGYLRGQYF
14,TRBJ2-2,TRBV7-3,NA,CASSPDRNTGELFF
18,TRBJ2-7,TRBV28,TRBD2,CASSTMHLAGKRSYEQYF
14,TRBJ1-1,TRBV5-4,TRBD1,CASSPRDSHTEAFF
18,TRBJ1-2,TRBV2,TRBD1,CASSFFTLQGASRNGYTF
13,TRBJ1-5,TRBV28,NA,CASSLLGNQPQHF
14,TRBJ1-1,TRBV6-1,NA,CASSADSANTEAFF
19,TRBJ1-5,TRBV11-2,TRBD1,CASSPGGQGAVGSNQPQHF
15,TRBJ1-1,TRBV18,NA,CASSPSSDRPTEAFF
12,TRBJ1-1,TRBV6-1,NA,CASSVVNTEAFF
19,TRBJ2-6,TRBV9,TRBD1,CASSSRGQSLYSGANVLTF
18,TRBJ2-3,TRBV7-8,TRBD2,CASSLALAGARSTDTQYF
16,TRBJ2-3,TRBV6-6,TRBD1,CASSQTFSGTGATQYF
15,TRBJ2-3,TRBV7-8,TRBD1,CASSLWTGVTDTQYF
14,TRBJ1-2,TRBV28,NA,CASSLGAGHYGYTF
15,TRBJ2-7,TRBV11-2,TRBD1,CASSGWTGGPGEQYF
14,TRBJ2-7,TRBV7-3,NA,CASSLNDGAYEQYF
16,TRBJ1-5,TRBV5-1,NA,CASSLAPVGGNQPQHF
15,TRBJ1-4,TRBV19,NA,CASSPPPRDSEKLFF
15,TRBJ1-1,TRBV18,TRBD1,CASSPWTGENTEAFF
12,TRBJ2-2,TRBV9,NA,CASSTIPGELFF
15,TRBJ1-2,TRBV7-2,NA,CASSLYRSQSYGYTF
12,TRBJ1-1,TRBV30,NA,CAWSPRITEAFF
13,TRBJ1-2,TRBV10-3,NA,CAISEGQSEGYTF
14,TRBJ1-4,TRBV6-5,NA,CASSWGQRYEKLFF
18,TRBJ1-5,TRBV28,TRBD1,CASSLGDRGPTFGQPQHF
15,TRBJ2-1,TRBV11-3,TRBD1,CASSSGQGGTDEQFF
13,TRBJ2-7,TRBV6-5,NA,CASSQDSSYEQYF
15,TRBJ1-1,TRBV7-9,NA,CASSPPERRYTEAFF
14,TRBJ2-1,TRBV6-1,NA,CASSASGRLNEQFF
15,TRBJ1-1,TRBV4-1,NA,CASSQDRVPTGEAFF
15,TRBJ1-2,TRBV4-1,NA,CASSEVGAPIYGYTF
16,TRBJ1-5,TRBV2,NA,CASSPDWPWGNQPQHF
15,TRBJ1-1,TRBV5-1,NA,CASSLEGGLDTEAFF
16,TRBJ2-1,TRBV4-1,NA,CASSQGRGRSYNEQFF
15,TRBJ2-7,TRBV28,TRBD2,CASSVLAGVYYEQYF